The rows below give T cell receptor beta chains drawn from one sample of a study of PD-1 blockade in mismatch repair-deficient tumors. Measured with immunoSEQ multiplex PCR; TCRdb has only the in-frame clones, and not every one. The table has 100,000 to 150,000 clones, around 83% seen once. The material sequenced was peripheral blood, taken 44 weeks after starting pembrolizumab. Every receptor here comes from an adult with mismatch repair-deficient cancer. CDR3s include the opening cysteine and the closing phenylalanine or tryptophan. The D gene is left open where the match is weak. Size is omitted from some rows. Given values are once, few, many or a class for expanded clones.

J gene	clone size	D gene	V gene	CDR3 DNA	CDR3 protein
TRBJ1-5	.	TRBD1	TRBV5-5	TGTGCCAGCAGCGCAGGGACAGGATACAATCAGCCCCAGCATTTT	CASSAGTGYNQPQHF
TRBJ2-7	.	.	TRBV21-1	TGTGCCAGCAGCAAAGGGGAGGGTAGGCCGCTCAATAGCTCCTACGAGCAGTACTTC	CASSKGEGRPLNSSYEQYF
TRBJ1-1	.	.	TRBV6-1	TGTGCCAGCAGGAACAGAGCTGAAGCTTTCTTT	CASRNRAEAFF
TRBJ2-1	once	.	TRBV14	TGTGCCAGCAGCCAAGAGTTGGCGGGGGCAGGGAATGAGCAGTTCTTC	CASSQELAGAGNEQFF
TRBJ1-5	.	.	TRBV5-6	TGTGCCAGCAGCTTGAGATCCTCGGGGCGAGTTCAGCCCCAGCATTTT	CASSLRSSGRVQPQHF
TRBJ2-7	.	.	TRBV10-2	TGCGCCAGCAGTGAGTTAGTTGGGGGAAGCTCCTACGAGCAGTACTTC	CASSELVGGSSYEQYF
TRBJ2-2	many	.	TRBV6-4	TGTGCCAGCAGTGAAAACACCGGGGAGCTGTTTTTT	CASSENTGELFF
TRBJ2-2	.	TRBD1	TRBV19	TGTGCCAGTAGAGGCAGGGGGCACACCGGGGAGCTGTTTTTT	CASRGRGHTGELFF
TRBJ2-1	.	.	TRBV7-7	TGTGCTAGCAGCCACCCCCCACAGGCTTTAGTTTGGGACAATGAGCAGTTCTTC	CASSHPPQALVWDNEQFF
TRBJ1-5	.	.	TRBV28	TGTGCCAGCAGTTTACAGGTCCAAGGGCCCCAGCATTTT	CASSLQVQGPQHF
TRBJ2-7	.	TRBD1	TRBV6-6	TGTGCCAGCAGGCCCCGACAGGGAGAGGACGAGCAGTACTTC	CASRPRQGEDEQYF
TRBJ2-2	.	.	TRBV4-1	TGCGCCAGCAGCCACCCCACCGGGGAGCTGTTTTTT	CASSHPTGELFF
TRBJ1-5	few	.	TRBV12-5	TGTGCTAGCGCGGGGGATGGGGCCAATCAGCCCCAGCATTTT	CASAGDGANQPQHF
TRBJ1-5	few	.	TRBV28	TGTGCCAGCAGTCCCACTTCAGGCACTCAGCCCCAGCATTTT	CASSPTSGTQPQHF
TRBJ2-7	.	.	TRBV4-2	TGTGCCAGCAGCCAAGAAATTTACGGCAGGAACTACGAGCAGTACTTC	CASSQEIYGRNYEQYF
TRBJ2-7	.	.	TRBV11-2	TGTGCCAGCAGCTTAGGTCGGGTTTACTACGAGCAGTACTTC	CASSLGRVYYEQYF
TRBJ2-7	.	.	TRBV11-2	TGTGCCAGCAGCCGTCCCCTAGGGACCCTCTCTTTTGAGCAGTACTTC	CASSRPLGTLSFEQYF
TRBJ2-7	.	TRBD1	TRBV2	TGTGCCAGCAGTCCACAGGGGGTCTACGAGCAGTACTTC	CASSPQGVYEQYF
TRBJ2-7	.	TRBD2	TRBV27	TGTGCCAGCAGCCCCCGCTATTCGTTTCTTGTTCTAGCGGGAATGGCGGCTGAGCAGTACTTC	CASSPRYSFLVLAGMAAEQYF
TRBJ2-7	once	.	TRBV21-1	TGTGCCAGCCTCGCCGGGACAGGGGTTCCAAACGACGAGCAGTACTTC	CASLAGTGVPNDEQYF
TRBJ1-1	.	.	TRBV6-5	TGTGCCAGCCGTTATTACCCAGAAAACACTGAAGCTTTCTTT	CASRYYPENTEAFF
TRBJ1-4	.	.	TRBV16	TGTGCCAGCAGCCAATCTGGCAGCCCTAATGAAAAACTGTTTTTT	CASSQSGSPNEKLFF
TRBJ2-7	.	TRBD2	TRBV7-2	TGTGCCAGCAGCTTAGTAGCGGGAATAGGCTACGAGCAGTACTTC	CASSLVAGIGYEQYF
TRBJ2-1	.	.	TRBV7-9	TGTGCCAGCAGCCCCGTGGTCCGATACAATGAGCAGTTCTTC	CASSPVVRYNEQFF
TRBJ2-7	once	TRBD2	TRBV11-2	TGTGCCAGCAGCCAGGGACTAGCATCCTCCTACGAGCAGTACTTC	CASSQGLASSYEQYF
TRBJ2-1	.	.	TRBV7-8	TGTGCCAGCAGCTTAGGATGGCGGGCCTCCTACAATGAGCAGTTCTTC	CASSLGWRASYNEQFF
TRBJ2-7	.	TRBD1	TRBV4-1	TGCGCCAGCAGCCAAGAAGTAGGGACAGCCTACGAGCAGTACTTC	CASSQEVGTAYEQYF
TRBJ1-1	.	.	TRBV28	TGTGCCAGCAGCCTCAGGGGTTGGACTGAAGCTTTCTTT	CASSLRGWTEAFF
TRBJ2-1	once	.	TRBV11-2	TGTGCCAGCAGCTTAAACCGGTTGGCAGCCAATGAGCAGTTCTTC	CASSLNRLAANEQFF
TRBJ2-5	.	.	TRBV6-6	TGTGCCAGCTCGGTGTTCCAAGAGACCCAGTACTTC	CASSVFQETQYF
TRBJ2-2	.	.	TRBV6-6	TGTGCCAGCAGTTACTTGGTGTCCGGGGAGCTGTTTTTT	CASSYLVSGELFF
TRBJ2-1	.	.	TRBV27	TGTGCCACCCTCCATCTATCCGGGCATGAGCAGTTCTTC	CATLHLSGHEQFF
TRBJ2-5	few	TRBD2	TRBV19	TGTGCCAGTAGGGTAGCGGGAGAGGGTGAGACCCAGTACTTC	CASRVAGEGETQYF
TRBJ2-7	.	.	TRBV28	TGTGCCAGCAGCCAACCCAAGGCTGGGAAGTGGAACGAGCAGTACTTC	CASSQPKAGKWNEQYF
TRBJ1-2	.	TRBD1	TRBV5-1	TGCGCCAGCAGCTTGGACAGGGGGCTGATCTATGGCTACACCTTC	CASSLDRGLIYGYTF
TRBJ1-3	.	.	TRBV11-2	TGTGCTAGCAGCCCCGTGAGGGGAAACACCATATATTTT	CASSPVRGNTIYF
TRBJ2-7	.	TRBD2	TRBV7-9	TGTGCCAGCAGCTCCACCTGGGGCAGGGAGGGAGAGCAGTACTTC	CASSSTWGREGEQYF
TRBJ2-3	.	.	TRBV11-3	TGTGCCAGCAGCTCTGACTGGGGGCCCACAGATACGCAGTATTTT	CASSSDWGPTDTQYF
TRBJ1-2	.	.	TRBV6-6	TGTGCCAGCAGTTACTCTACCAGGGGCACCTATGGCTACACCTTC	CASSYSTRGTYGYTF
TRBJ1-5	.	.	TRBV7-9	TGTGCCAGCAGCACCCAGGGAATAGGACAGCCCCAGCATTTT	CASSTQGIGQPQHF
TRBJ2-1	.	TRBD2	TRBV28	TGTGCCAGCAGTTTATGGGCTAGCGGGAAGAACAATGAGCAGTTCTTC	CASSLWASGKNNEQFF
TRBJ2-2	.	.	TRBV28	TGTGCCAGCAGCCCGGACGGCGGGGAGCTGTTTTTT	CASSPDGGELFF
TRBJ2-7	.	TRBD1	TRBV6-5	TGTGCCAGCAGTTACTTGGGACAGGGGCACGAGCAGTACTTC	CASSYLGQGHEQYF
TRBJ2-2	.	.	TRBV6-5	TGTGCCAGCAGTTACGGGCCGGGAGGGGAGCTGTTTTTT	CASSYGPGGELFF
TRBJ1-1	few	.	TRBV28	TGTGCCAGCAGTTTATCGACAGGCGGGGACACTGAAGCTTTCTTT	CASSLSTGGDTEAFF
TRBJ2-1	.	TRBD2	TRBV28	TGTGCCAGCAGACGTTTAGCGGGACTAGGGGGTGAGCAGTTCTTC	CASRRLAGLGGEQFF
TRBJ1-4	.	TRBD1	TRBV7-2	TGTGCCAGCAGTCGGCCGGGACAGGGAATTGAAAAACTGTTTTTT	CASSRPGQGIEKLFF
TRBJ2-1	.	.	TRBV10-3	TGTGCCACCGTGGAGGTGAATGAGCAGTTCTTC	CATVEVNEQFF
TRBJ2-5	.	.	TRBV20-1	TGCAGTGCTAGACAGGGACCTGAGTACTTC	CSARQGPEYF
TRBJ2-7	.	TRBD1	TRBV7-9	TGTGCCAGCAGCCGAACGATTTGGGACAGTTCCACCTACGAGCAGTACTTC	CASSRTIWDSSTYEQYF
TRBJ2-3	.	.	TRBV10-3	TGTGCCATCTCAGGAATTGTCAGCACAGATACGCAGTATTTT	CAISGIVSTDTQYF
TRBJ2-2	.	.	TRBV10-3	TGTGCCATCAGTCCGAATACCGGGGAGCTGTTTTTT	CAISPNTGELFF
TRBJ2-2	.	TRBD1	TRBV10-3	TGTGCCATCAGCGACACAGGGGCCACGTGGACCGGGGAGCTGTTTTTT	CAISDTGATWTGELFF
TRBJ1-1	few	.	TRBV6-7	TGTGCCAGCAGTCTCGGGGAGGTTCCTTTTGAAGCTTTCTTT	CASSLGEVPFEAFF
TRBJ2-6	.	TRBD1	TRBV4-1	TGCGCCAGCAGCCTACCCCGACAGGGGGCGAAAGGGGCCAACGTCCTGACTTTC	CASSLPRQGAKGANVLTF
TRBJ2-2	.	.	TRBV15	TGTGCCACCAGCAGAGGGCTAGAGAACACCGGGGAGCTGTTTTTT	CATSRGLENTGELFF
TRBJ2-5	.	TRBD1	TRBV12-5	TGTGCTAGTGGCCGCCCGGGACAGAAGGGCGCCGAGACCCAGTACTTC	CASGRPGQKGAETQYF
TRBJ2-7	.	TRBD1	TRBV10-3	TGTGCCATCAATGGACAGGGAGAAACCTACGAGCAGTACTTC	CAINGQGETYEQYF
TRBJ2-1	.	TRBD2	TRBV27	TGTGCCAGCAGTTTAACTAGCGGCGGAATCAATGAGCAGTTCTTC	CASSLTSGGINEQFF